This entry describes one T cell receptor (beta chain). The record originates from a study of T cells in lung cancer brain metastases. Looking at the study overall: Primary and brain metastasis specimens were taken a median around 12 months apart.

V was clipped by 5 bases and J by 6 bases, with 8 bases between them. The CDR3 length is 12 residues. Germline loops: CDR1 SGHVS, CDR2 FNYEAQ. Some clones are missing from TCRdb's copy, which holds only in-frame ones; the method was immunoSEQ multiplex PCR. The data show more than 1,500 clones, around nine tenths seen once. What was sequenced was tumor tissue from a brain metastasis. The chain couples TRBV7-6 to TRBJ1-5; no clear D. This receptor was identified in a woman aged 45-60 years with non-small cell lung cancer that had spread to the brain. This CDR3 is CASSPRGQPQHF. CDR3 DNA: TGTGCCAGCAGCCCCCGGGGTCAGCCCCAGCATTTT.